This TCR beta chain was retrieved from a study of post-analysis software for immune sequencing data. Study-level results: Under the F measure, samples that were prepared in one batch clustered strongly together. Comparison of patients with controls showed roughly five TRBV segments more frequent in patients, TRBV5-6, TRBV5-1 and TRBV20-1 among them. Compared against controls, patients with multiple sclerosis displayed significantly lower normalized Chao1 diversity.

As to this clonotype: The target antigen is unknown.

Unique molecular identifiers featured in each of the TCR beta cDNA libraries. TCRdb passed the PCR reads through MiXCR, listing each CDR3 protein once. There are 650,000 to 850,000 distinct CDR3 sequences in the sample; about 53% occur only once, and about 4.8% lies in the top ten. Germline trimming cut 6 bases from V and 6 bases from J; bases unmatched to any gene: 11. Looked up from germline, CDR1 is SGHAT and CDR2 is FQNNGV. The CDR3 length is 16 residues. Sequenced sample: blood. This clonotype originated in a girl aged 5-17 years with multiple sclerosis. The chain uses TRBV11-2 and TRBJ1-2; 12 nucleotides match TRBD1. CDR3 DNA: TGTGCCAGCAGACCTCCGCGGGACAGGGGGCATGATGGCTACACCTTC. Protein: CASRPPRDRGHDGYTF.